This T cell receptor (beta chain) is drawn from a study of response to subunit inactivated influenza vaccine listed by TCRdb under 2018. About the study as a whole: To follow how T cells responded to a trivalent subunit inactivated influenza vaccine, the researchers relied on deep quantitative profiling of the T cell receptor repertoire.

CDR1 KGHDR and CDR2 SFDVKD are derived from the germline V gene. At the junction V is shortened by 9 bases and J by 6 bases, with 13 bases in between. The CDR3 contains 12 residues, cysteine and phenylalanine counted. CDR3 DNA is the only sequence kept; it has 36 bases, read in frame from the first base. Library preparation employed RT-PCR. This sample was sequenced with an Illumina HiSeq 2500. Using fastp trimming at Q25 and MiXCR clonotype assembly, TCRdb reanalyzed the public sequencing data and kept in-frame beta chains. Rows merge per CDR3 protein into single entries with the most common DNA and genes. The sample table holds 530,000 or so distinct CDR3 sequences, of which roughly 10% were seen once. The leading ten clones occupy 10% of the sample. Overall study outcomes, separate from this receptor: According to the authors, only a limited number of new T cells may be recruited by each seasonal influenza vaccination.

This clonotype was counted ten times or more. Its antigen specificity is not known. Per-base qualities were not stored, and no clone one base away is much larger. The receptor was derived from a man aged 50-60 years who received an inactivated influenza vaccine. Donor details come from another sample of the same person, matched by shared clones. The material sequenced was PBMCs from blood, taken on the day of vaccination. The rearranged segments are TRBV24-1 and TRBJ1-2; the D gene cannot be named for sure. This receptor carries the CDR3 CATYSISDGYTF. The DNA is TGTGCCACCTACAGCATTTCCGATGGCTACACCTTC.